The sequence of this T cell receptor beta chain was determined in a study of OX40 agonist ivuxolimab in advanced cancers. Study-wide results and caveats: More expanded clones were seen, on average, in CD8+ T cells than in CD4+. Among some nonresponders, normalized T-cell clonal expansion was also low.

TCRdb's copy holds only in-frame clones and misses some; the assay was immunoSEQ multiplex PCR. The table shows 70,000 to 95,000 clones, with around 90% occurring only once. Comments on this clone: The antigen is not known.

Germline loops: CDR1 MGHRA, CDR2 YSYEKL. This CDR3 spans 15 amino acids. Trimming took 0 bases from V and 5 from J; bases not matched to a gene: 4. Exclusion applied to patients with autoimmune disease history or systemic immunosuppression. This TCR was sampled from an adult with an advanced solid tumor such as melanoma, head and neck, liver or kidney cancer. The sample in question was CD4+ or CD8+ T cells sorted from blood, obtained in a trial of the OX40 agonist ivuxolimab. The rearrangement uses TRBV4-1 and TRBJ2-5, with 9 bases aligning to TRBD1. The CDR3 nucleotides are TGCGCCAGCAGCCAAGACGGGGACAGGGCGGAGACCCAGTACTTC. Protein product: CASSQDGDRAETQYF.